Following are 29 T cell receptor beta chains from one sample sequenced in a study of shared clonotypes between healthy human individuals. Sequenced by immunoSEQ multiplex PCR; TCRdb stores in-frame clones only, minus some. The sample gives roughly 2.5 million clones, approximately 92% of which show up once; around 0.14% is in the top ten. What was sequenced was naive CD4+ T cells sorted from blood. The subset here: CD45RA+ positively selected. Source of these receptors: a man aged 18 to 29 in good health.

This clone was picked up a small number of times. This chain connects TRBV10-3 to TRBJ1-3; D not certain. The CDR3 loop spans 12 amino acids. Deletions cut 4 bases from V and 8 bases from J, with 9 bases between. The germline gives CDR1 ENHRY, CDR2 SYGVKD. In nucleotides, the CDR3 is TGTGCCATCAGTGGGGGATCATACACCATATATTTT. Protein sequence: CAISGGSYTIYF.

This clone was recorded once. The chain uses TRBV5-1 and TRBJ2-2, with TRBD1 matching 7 bases. V lost 4 bases, J lost 6 bases, and 6 bases stayed unmatched. CDR3 length equals 14 residues. Germline lookup yields CDR1 SGHRS and CDR2 YFSETQ. For the CDR3, the DNA is TGCGCCAGCAGCATCCGACAGGGCCCCGGGGAGCTGTTTTTT. Amino acids: CASSIRQGPGELFF.

J is TRBJ1-1 and V is TRBV27; D call uncertain. The CDR3 covers 17 residues. CDR1 MNHEY and CDR2 SMNVEV come from the germline V gene (reference sequence). V shed 2 bases and J shed 4 bases, with 20 bases lying between them. The CDR3 DNA follows: TGTGCCAGCAGTTTAAGGCGGTTCTGGGAGGGTGGCACTGAAGCTTTCTTT. Amino acid sequence: CASSLRRFWEGGTEAFF.

On this clone itself: Different DNA sequences within this sample yield the same CDR3. The chain is built from TRBV6-5 and TRBJ2-5; the match to TRBD2 covers 7 bases. The CDR3 is 14 residues long. Germline V gene sequence: CDR1 MNHEY, CDR2 SVGAGI. With 6 bases clipped from V and 2 bases from J, the junction kept 6 bases outside the gene matches. Written as DNA, the CDR3 is TGTGCCAGCAGCCGGTGGGGGGGTCAAGAGACCCAGTACTTC. It codes for CASSRWGGQETQYF.

With respect to this clone: The sample contains more than one DNA sequence encoding this CDR3. This rearrangement joins TRBV5-1 to TRBJ2-5; D is undetermined. The V end was cut by 4 bases, the J end by 0 bases, with 10 bases between. This CDR3 has 14 residues. Germline V CDR1 and CDR2: SGHRS, YFSETQ. This CDR3 reads CASSPDGYQETQYF. The CDR3 region has the DNA TGCGCCAGCAGCCCCGACGGGTACCAAGAGACCCAGTACTTC.

J is TRBJ1-1 and V is TRBV7-2; no reliable D call. The V gene's germline CDR1 is SGHTA and CDR2 FQGNSA. This CDR3 has 14 residues. Trimming left V 1 base short and J 10 bases short, with 16 bases between. CDR3 residues: CASSLGRSGFTAFF. CDR3 DNA sequence: TGTGCCAGCAGCTTAGGAAGATCCGGGTTCACAGCTTTCTTT. Full variable domain (missing parts from reference TRBV7-2 and TRBJ1-1): GAGVSQSPSNKVTEKGKDVELRCDPISGHTALYWYRQSLGQGLEFLIYFQGNSAPDKSGLPSDRFSAERTGGSVSTLTIQRTQQEDSAVYLCASSLGRSGFTAFFGQGTRLTVV.

The gene calls are TRBV28 and TRBJ1-1; D is uncertain. Trimming cost V 5 bases and J 1 base, with 20 bases left between them. CDR1 and CDR2 (germline): MDHEN, SYDVKM. The CDR3 runs 17 residues. Here the CDR3 DNA reads TGTGCCAGCAGTCCTCCTTGGAGGGCGATGGGGAACACTGAAGCTTTCTTT. As protein: CASSPPWRAMGNTEAFF.

The genes are TRBV19 and TRBJ1-5; D unresolved. The germline gives CDR1 LNHDA, CDR2 SQIVND (reference sequence). The CDR3 runs to 19 residues. V lost 7 bases to trimming and J lost 0 bases, with 25 bases between them. The CDR3 protein is CASILLLREGIYSNQPQHF. In DNA, the CDR3 is TGTGCCAGTATATTACTCCTTAGGGAGGGAATTTATAGCAATCAGCCCCAGCATTTT.

The chain recombines TRBV28 with TRBJ2-7; 7 bases are shared with TRBD1. V lost 5 bases, J lost 4 bases, and 8 bases stayed unmatched. The CDR3 is made up of 14 amino acids. CDR1 and CDR2 from the germline V gene are MDHEN and SYDVKM. The CDR3 here is CASSPGGGRYEQYF. The CDR3 nucleotides read TGTGCCAGCAGTCCAGGGGGTGGTAGGTACGAGCAGTACTTC.

The rearrangement uses TRBV30 and TRBJ1-2; D gene ambiguous. V was pared by 3 bases and J by 3 bases, with 8 bases between. The CDR3 sequence is 12 residues long. Germline V gene data show CDR1 as GTSNPN and CDR2 as SVGIG (reference sequence). The CDR3 is CAWRVGYYGYTF. The CDR3 DNA sequence: TGTGCCTGGAGGGTAGGGTACTATGGCTACACCTTC.

This clone appeared once. The J gene is TRBJ2-1, the V gene TRBV7-9; D possibly matches TRBD1 or TRBD2 (5 bases each). Germline loops: CDR1 SEHNR, CDR2 FQNEAQ (reference sequence). The CDR3 totals 15 residues. V was shortened by 6 bases and J by 5 bases, with 17 bases between the two germline ends. This CDR3 reads CASRAGTRQDNEQFF. In nucleotides, the CDR3 is TGTGCCAGCAGGGCCGGGACCAGGCAGGACAATGAGCAGTTCTTC.

The V call is TRBV5-1, the J call TRBJ2-1, with 14 bases matching TRBD2. Germline trimming cut 6 bases from V and 9 bases from J; bases unmatched to any gene: 8. Germline V gene data show CDR1 as SGHRS and CDR2 as YFSETQ. The CDR3 runs 15 residues. Written as DNA, the CDR3 is TGCGCCAGCAATGCGGGACTAGCGGGAGAGAGTGAGCAGTTCTTC. Protein product: CASNAGLAGESEQFF.

The chain combines TRBV18 with TRBJ2-1, with D unclear. V was clipped by 1 base and J by 5 bases, with 15 bases between them. Germline CDR1 KGHSH, CDR2 LQKENI. The CDR3 runs to 16 residues. CDR3 residues: CASSPRASGFNNEQFF. The CDR3 nucleotides read TGTGCCAGCTCACCACGGGCGTCGGGTTTTAACAATGAGCAGTTCTTC.

The rearrangement links TRBV6-5 to TRBJ2-7; D is perhaps TRBD2 (6 bases). The CDR3 runs 16 residues. Trimming cost V 1 base and J 5 bases, with 18 bases left between them. CDR1 and CDR2 (germline): MNHEY, SVGAGI. The CDR3 nucleotides read TGTGCCAGCAGTTACTGGGGCCCCCGCGGGAAAAACGAGCAGTACTTC. Amino acids: CASSYWGPRGKNEQYF.

The sample holds one count of this clone. J is TRBJ1-6 and V is TRBV5-6; no definite D call. The CDR3 covers 15 residues. The V gene's germline CDR1 is SGHDT and CDR2 YYEEEE. The V gene lost 1 base and the J gene lost 8 bases, with 13 bases spanning the gap. CDR3: CASSLSPTLDSPLHF. The CDR3, as DNA: TGTGCCAGCAGCTTGTCCCCGACCCTTGATTCACCCCTCCACTTT. The whole variable domain, remainder taken from reference TRBV5-6 and TRBJ1-6, is DAGVTQSPTHLIKTRGQQVTLRCSPKSGHDTVSWYQQALGQGPQFIFQYYEEEERQRGNFPDRFSGHQFPNYSSELNVNALLLGDSALYLCASSLSPTLDSPLHFGNGTRLTVT.

This clone turned up a few times. Other DNA sequences in the sample encode the same CDR3. The chain employs TRBV5-1 and TRBJ1-2, with no clear D. CDR3 length: 13 amino acids. CDR1 and CDR2 (germline): SGHRS, YFSETQ. V was pared by 0 bases and J by 0 bases, with 3 bases between. The CDR3 DNA is TGCGCCAGCAGCTTGGGGTCTAACTATGGCTACACCTTC. This translates into CASSLGSNYGYTF.

Here the CDR3 DNA reads TGTGCCAGCAGCTCCGTGGACAGGGGGCAGGGAGATACGCAGTATTTT. As protein: CASSSVDRGQGDTQYF. The V and J genes are TRBV5-4 and TRBJ2-3; TRBD1 agrees at 11 bases. The CDR3 spans 16 residues. The V gene's germline CDR1 is SGHNT and CDR2 YYREEE (reference sequence). The V and J ends lost 3 bases and 5 bases, in that order; junction bases with no gene match: 8.

The genes are TRBV5-1 and TRBJ1-4; a weak D match, TRBD1 (6 bases). The CDR3 is made up of 15 amino acids. Germline lookup yields CDR1 SGHRS and CDR2 YFSETQ. V was trimmed by 4 bases and J by 3 bases, leaving 13 bases between them. This CDR3 reads CASSPEGEPNEKLFF. The CDR3 DNA follows: TGCGCCAGCAGCCCGGAGGGGGAGCCTAATGAAAAACTGTTTTTT.

This clone was recorded only once. The sample carries other DNA sequences with the same CDR3. The chain joins TRBV29-1 to TRBJ2-7; 7 bases line up with TRBD1. The germline V gene has CDR1 SQVTM and CDR2 ANQGSEA. This CDR3 has 12 amino acids. J was trimmed by 2 bases and V by 4 bases; bases with no gene match: 2. The CDR3 bases are TGCAGCGTTGCTCAGGGGGCCTACGAGCAGTACTTC. This translates into CSVAQGAYEQYF.

This chain joins TRBV6-1 and TRBJ2-7; either TRBD1 or TRBD2 may supply D (5 bases each). V was pared by 10 bases and J by 2 bases, with 18 bases between. Germline CDR1 MNHNS, CDR2 SASEGT. CDR3 length equals 14 residues. In DNA form, the CDR3 reads TGTGCCATCAGACCCGGGACGGAGACCTACGAGCAGTACTTC. Translated: CAIRPGTETYEQYF.

This chain uses TRBV21-1 with TRBJ1-5. TRBV21-1 is described as a pseudogene. This CDR3 has 15 residues. DNA for the CDR3: TGTGCCAGGACCGAAGCACCCGCCGCTAATCAGCCCCAGCATTTT. This codes for CARTEAPAANQPQHF.

This chain uses TRBV5-1 with TRBJ2-2; TRBD1 agrees at 8 bases. Germline CDR1 reads SGHRS; CDR2 reads YFSETQ. This CDR3 is 14 amino acids long. J gave up 5 bases and V 2 bases, and 2 bases lay outside the gene matches. CDR3 protein: CASSLQGVTGELFF. The CDR3 DNA follows: TGCGCCAGCAGCTTACAGGGGGTGACCGGGGAGCTGTTTTTT.

This clone was counted once. J is TRBJ2-2 and V is TRBV27, with D tentatively TRBD1 (6 bases). V was trimmed by 4 bases and J by 0 bases, leaving 12 bases between them. This CDR3 comprises 16 residues. Germline V gene data show CDR1 as MNHEY and CDR2 as SMNVEV (reference sequence). The CDR3 bases are TGTGCCAGCAGTTATTCCGGGACAACGAACACCGGGGAGCTGTTTTTT. Amino acids: CASSYSGTTNTGELFF.

The rearrangement links TRBV12-5 to TRBJ1-1; 9 nucleotides match TRBD1. The CDR3 is made up of 19 amino acids. Germline V CDR1 and CDR2: LGHNT, FRNRAP. V trimming: 0 bases; J trimming: 2 bases; junction bases outside the gene matches: 13. The CDR3, as DNA: TGTGCTAGTGGTTTGGTATTGGTACTGGACAGGGGCTCCAACACTGAAGCTTTCTTT. The encoded protein is CASGLVLVLDRGSNTEAFF.

The chain recombines TRBV2 with TRBJ2-3; D remains ambiguous. Germline CDR1 SNHLY, CDR2 FYNNEI. CDR3 length: 13 residues. The V gene lost 0 bases and the J gene lost 2 bases, with 3 bases spanning the gap. CDR3 protein: CASSEANTDTQYF. For the CDR3, the DNA is TGTGCCAGCAGTGAAGCCAACACAGATACGCAGTATTTT.

Comment on this clone: The sample contains more than one DNA sequence encoding this CDR3. V is TRBV10-3 and J is TRBJ2-3; no reliable D call. Germline values: CDR1 ENHRY, CDR2 SYGVKD. Trimming removed 6 bases at V and 0 bases at J, with 7 bases between. This CDR3 has 13 amino acids. CDR3 DNA sequence: TGTGCCATCAGCCCGGGCAGCACAGATACGCAGTATTTT. Its protein is CAISPGSTDTQYF.

The J gene is TRBJ1-2, the V gene TRBV5-4, with 9 bases matching TRBD1. Germline loops: CDR1 SGHNT, CDR2 YYREEE (reference sequence). The V segment lost 4 bases and the J segment 7 bases; nucleotides outside the gene matches: 8. The CDR3 totals 14 residues. CDR3 bases: TGTGCCAGCAGCGTAAAACAGGGGGCGACTGGCTACACCTTC. It codes for CASSVKQGATGYTF.

The V and J genes are TRBV18 and TRBJ1-1, with D possibly being TRBD1 (6 bases). V lost 8 bases and J lost 7, with 20 bases in between. CDR3 size: 14 residues. CDR1 KGHSH and CDR2 LQKENI come from the germline V gene. CDR3 sequence reads: CASTYVGGQGEAFF. For the CDR3, the DNA is TGTGCCAGCACCTATGTGGGGGGCCAAGGTGAAGCTTTCTTT.

This chain joins TRBV7-9 and TRBJ2-7; D may be TRBD2 (6 bases). This CDR3 spans 14 amino acids. V gave up 1 base and J gave up 3 bases, with 10 bases separating them. The V gene's germline CDR1 is SEHNR and CDR2 FQNEAQ (reference sequence). This CDR3 is CASSLGLVDYEQYF. CDR3 coding DNA: TGTGCCAGCAGCTTAGGACTAGTCGACTACGAGCAGTACTTC.